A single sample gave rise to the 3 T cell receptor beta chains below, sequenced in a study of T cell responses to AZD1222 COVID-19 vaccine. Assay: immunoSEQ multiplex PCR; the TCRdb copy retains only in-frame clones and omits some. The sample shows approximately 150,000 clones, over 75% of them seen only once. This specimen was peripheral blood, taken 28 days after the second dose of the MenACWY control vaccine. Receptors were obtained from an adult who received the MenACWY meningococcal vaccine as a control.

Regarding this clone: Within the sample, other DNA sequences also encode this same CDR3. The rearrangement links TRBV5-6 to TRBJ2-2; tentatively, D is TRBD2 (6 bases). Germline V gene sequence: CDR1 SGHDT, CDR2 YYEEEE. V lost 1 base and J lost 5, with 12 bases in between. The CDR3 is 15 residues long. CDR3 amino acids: CASSLTGVETGELFF. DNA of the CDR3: TGTGCCAGCAGCTTGACGGGAGTGGAAACCGGGGAGCTGTTTTTT.

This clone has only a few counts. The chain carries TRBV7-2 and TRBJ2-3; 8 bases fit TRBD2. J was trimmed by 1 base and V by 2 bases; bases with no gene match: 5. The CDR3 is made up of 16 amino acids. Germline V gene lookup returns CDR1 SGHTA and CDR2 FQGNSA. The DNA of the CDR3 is TGTGCCAGCAGCTTAATGGTAGCGGGACGCACAGATACGCAGTATTTT. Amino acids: CASSLMVAGRTDTQYF.

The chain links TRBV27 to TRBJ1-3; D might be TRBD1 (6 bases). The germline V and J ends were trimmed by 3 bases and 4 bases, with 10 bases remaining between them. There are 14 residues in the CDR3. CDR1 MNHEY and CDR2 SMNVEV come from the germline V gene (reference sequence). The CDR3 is CASSLGGLGNTIYF. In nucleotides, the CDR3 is TGTGCCAGCAGTTTGGGGGGGCTCGGAAACACCATATATTTT.